These T cell receptor beta chains were read from a single sample in a study of cytomegalovirus exposure and HLA in healthy donors. Repertoires were generated with immunoSEQ multiplex PCR, while TCRdb's copy carries only in-frame clones and drops some. The sample carries approximately 130,000 clones, under 10% recorded once. The specimen was PBMCs. Every receptor here comes from a woman in her thirties or forties in good health and CMV-seropositive. The CDR3 runs from the conserved cysteine through the conserved F or W. D genes are given only for firm matches. The size field is filled for only some rows; it gives once, few, many or a size class.

j_call,clone_size,v_call,d_call,cdr3_aa,cdr3_nt
TRBJ2-3,.,TRBV9,.,CASSVGGGSDTQYF,TGTGCCAGCAGCGTAGGTGGGGGGTCAGATACGCAGTATTTT
TRBJ1-2,.,TRBV2,TRBD1,CASWGQGPDGYTF,TGTGCCAGCTGGGGACAGGGCCCCGATGGCTACACCTTC
TRBJ2-1,.,TRBV29-1,.,CSAGGYNEQFF,TGCAGCGCCGGGGGATACAATGAGCAGTTCTTC
TRBJ2-5,few,TRBV5-1,.,CASSLVLAQETQYF,TGCGCCAGCAGCTTGGTACTCGCTCAAGAGACCCAGTACTTC
TRBJ1-1,.,TRBV5-1,TRBD1,CASSPGQANTEAFF,TGCGCCAGCAGTCCCGGACAGGCGAACACTGAAGCTTTCTTT
TRBJ1-2,few,TRBV5-4,.,CASSGRGSLNYGYTF,TGTGCCAGCAGCGGGAGGGGCTCTCTTAACTATGGCTACACCTTC
TRBJ1-3,.,TRBV29-1,TRBD1,CSVAGQGGNTIYF,TGCAGCGTTGCGGGACAGGGGGGAAACACCATATATTTT
TRBJ1-1,.,TRBV7-9,.,CASDIMAGMNTEAFF,TGTGCCAGTGACATCATGGCGGGGATGAACACTGAAGCTTTCTTT
TRBJ2-5,few,TRBV18,.,CASSPPTESIGGTQYF,TGTGCCAGCTCACCACCGACAGAATCAATAGGGGGGACCCAGTACTTC
TRBJ1-6,.,TRBV6-1,TRBD1,CASMDRVVSPLHF,TGTGCCAGCATGGACAGGGTAGTCTCACCCCTCCACTTT
TRBJ2-5,few,TRBV12-5,.,CASVDVFSGETQYF,TGTGCTAGTGTTGACGTATTTTCGGGGGAGACCCAGTACTTC
TRBJ2-1,few,TRBV5-8,TRBD2,CASSRTSGGGGEQFF,TGTGCCAGCAGTCGGACTAGCGGGGGCGGGGGTGAGCAGTTCTTC
TRBJ2-1,.,TRBV7-2,.,CASTASVREQFF,TGTGCCTCCACGGCTAGCGTTCGTGAGCAGTTCTTC
TRBJ2-2,.,TRBV19,TRBD1,CASSKTGGSGTGELFF,TGTGCCAGTAGTAAGACAGGGGGCTCTGGCACCGGGGAGCTGTTTTTT
TRBJ2-1,few,TRBV15,TRBD1,CATSRGQGIYNEQFF,TGTGCCACCAGCAGGGGACAGGGGATATACAATGAGCAGTTCTTC
TRBJ1-5,.,TRBV12-5,TRBD1,CASASWDRGISGNQPQHF,TGTGCTAGTGCCTCTTGGGACAGGGGGATATCTGGCAATCAGCCCCAGCATTTT
TRBJ2-5,.,TRBV28,.,CASSFEAAGLETQYF,TGTGCCAGCAGTTTTGAGGCTGCCGGTTTAGAGACCCAGTACTTC
TRBJ1-2,few,TRBV6-1,.,CASSDGGTGYGYTF,TGTGCCAGCAGTGATGGCGGGACGGGCTATGGCTACACCTTC
TRBJ1-2,.,TRBV5-4,.,CASSLGGVNYGYTF,TGTGCCAGCAGCTTAGGGGGGGTTAACTATGGCTACACCTTC
TRBJ1-1,few,TRBV25-1,.,CASSEGIGVVTEAFF,TGTGCCAGCAGTGAAGGAATAGGGGTTGTCACTGAAGCTTTCTTT
TRBJ2-5,.,TRBV5-1,.,CASSLTYQETQYF,TGCGCCAGCAGCTTGACTTACCAAGAGACCCAGTACTTC
TRBJ2-3,few,TRBV5-1,.,CASSLEGHLADTQYF,TGCGCCAGCAGCTTGGAGGGACACCTTGCAGATACGCAGTATTTT
TRBJ1-2,few,TRBV12-5,.,CASGGGGFRDYGYTF,TGTGCTAGTGGTGGGGGCGGGTTTAGGGACTATGGCTACACCTTC
TRBJ1-4,few,TRBV2,.,CASTDPLSGEKLFF,TGTGCCAGCACGGACCCCCTGAGCGGTGAAAAACTGTTTTTT
TRBJ2-7,.,TRBV7-2,TRBD1,CASSLWDRVVDEQYF,TGTGCCAGCAGCTTATGGGACAGGGTGGTGGACGAGCAGTACTTC
TRBJ2-3,few,TRBV5-1,TRBD1,CASSQGAGTDTQYF,TGCGCCAGCAGCCAGGGGGCTGGCACAGATACGCAGTATTTT
TRBJ1-1,few,TRBV5-1,TRBD1,CASSSGQGNAEAFF,TGCGCCAGCAGCTCGGGACAGGGGAACGCTGAAGCTTTCTTT
TRBJ2-5,few,TRBV6-1,TRBD2,CASSGGLAAQESQYF,TGTGCCAGCAGTGGGGGACTAGCGGCCCAAGAGTCCCAGTACTTC
TRBJ2-2,few,TRBV29-1,.,CSFRGPNTGELFF,TGCAGCTTCAGGGGCCCGAACACCGGGGAGCTGTTTTTT
TRBJ2-3,few,TRBV19,TRBD2,CASSITSGGTDTQYF,TGTGCCAGTAGTATCACTAGCGGGGGCACAGATACGCAGTATTTT
TRBJ2-2,few,TRBV10-3,.,CAIRAPNTGELFF,TGTGCCATCCGCGCACCGAACACCGGGGAGCTGTTTTTT
TRBJ2-3,.,TRBV7-6,TRBD2,CASSSRTSGGTSADTQYF,TGTGCCAGCAGCTCGCGGACTAGCGGGGGCACATCCGCAGATACGCAGTATTTT
TRBJ2-3,few,TRBV5-1,TRBD2,CASSPETSGRTDTQYF,TGCGCCAGCAGCCCAGAGACTAGCGGGCGCACAGATACGCAGTATTTT
TRBJ1-6,few,TRBV6-5,.,CASSSFPDSPLHF,TGTGCCAGCAGTTCCTTTCCGGATTCACCCCTCCACTTT
TRBJ1-5,.,TRBV7-9,TRBD1,CASSLSGGDQPQHF,TGTGCCAGCAGCTTATCAGGGGGCGATCAGCCCCAGCATTTT
TRBJ1-1,few,TRBV7-2,.,CASSPLGGGWTEAFF,TGTGCCAGCAGCCCCCTGGGGGGGGGATGGACTGAAGCTTTCTTT
TRBJ2-3,few,TRBV9,TRBD1,CASSWTGQVDTDTQYF,TGTGCCAGCAGCTGGACAGGGCAGGTGGACACAGATACGCAGTATTTT
TRBJ1-5,.,TRBV19,TRBD1,CASQDRYSQPQHF,TGTGCCAGTCAGGACAGGTATAGTCAGCCCCAGCATTTT
TRBJ2-1,few,TRBV7-6,TRBD2,CASTPGGSYNEQFF,TGTGCCAGCACCCCGGGGGGTTCCTACAATGAGCAGTTCTTC
TRBJ2-3,few,TRBV6-4,TRBD1,CASSGTGSADTQYF,TGTGCCAGCAGTGGGACAGGGTCTGCAGATACGCAGTATTTT
TRBJ1-5,.,TRBV7-9,.,CASSLGQNSNQPQHF,TGTGCCAGCAGCTTAGGACAGAATAGCAATCAGCCCCAGCATTTT